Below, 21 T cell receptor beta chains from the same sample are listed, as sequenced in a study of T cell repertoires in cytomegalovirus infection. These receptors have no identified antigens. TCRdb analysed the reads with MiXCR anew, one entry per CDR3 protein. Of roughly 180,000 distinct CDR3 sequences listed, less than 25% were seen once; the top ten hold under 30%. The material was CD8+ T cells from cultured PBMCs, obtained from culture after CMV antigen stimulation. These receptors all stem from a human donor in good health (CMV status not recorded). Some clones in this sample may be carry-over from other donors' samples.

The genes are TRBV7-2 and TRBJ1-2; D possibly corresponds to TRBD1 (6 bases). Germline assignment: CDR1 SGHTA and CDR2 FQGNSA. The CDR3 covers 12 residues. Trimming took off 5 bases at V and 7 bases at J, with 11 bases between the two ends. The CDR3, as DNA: TGTGCCAGCAGCACCTACAGGGCTGGCTACACCTTC. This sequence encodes CASSTYRAGYTF.

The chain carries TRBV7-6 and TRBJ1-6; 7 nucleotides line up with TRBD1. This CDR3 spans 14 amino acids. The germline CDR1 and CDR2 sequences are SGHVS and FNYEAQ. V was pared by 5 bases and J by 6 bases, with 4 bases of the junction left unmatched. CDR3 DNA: TGTGCCAGCAGCCAGACAGGGAGTAATTCACCCCTCCACTTT. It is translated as CASSQTGSNSPLHF.

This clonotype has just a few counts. CDR3 DNA sequence: TGTGCCAGCATCACAGGGCAGAACACTGAAGCTTTCTTT. This codes for CASITGQNTEAFF. The V gene is TRBV2, the J gene TRBJ1-1; tentatively, D is TRBD1 (6 bases). The CDR3 is made up of 13 amino acids. V was clipped by 7 bases and J by 1 base, with 10 bases between them. Germline V gene lookup returns CDR1 SNHLY and CDR2 FYNNEI. Full variable domain (missing parts from reference TRBV2 and TRBJ1-1): EPEVTQTPSHQVTQMGQEVILRCVPISNHLYFYWYRQILGQKVEFLVSFYNNEISEKSEIFDDQFSVERPDGSNFTLKIRSTKLEDSAMYFCASITGQNTEAFFGQGTRLTVV.

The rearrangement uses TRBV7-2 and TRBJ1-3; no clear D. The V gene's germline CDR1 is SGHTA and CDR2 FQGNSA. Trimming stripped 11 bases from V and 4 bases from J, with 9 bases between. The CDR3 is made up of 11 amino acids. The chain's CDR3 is CALHIGNTIYF. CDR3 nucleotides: TGTGCCCTTCACATAGGAAACACCATATATTTT.

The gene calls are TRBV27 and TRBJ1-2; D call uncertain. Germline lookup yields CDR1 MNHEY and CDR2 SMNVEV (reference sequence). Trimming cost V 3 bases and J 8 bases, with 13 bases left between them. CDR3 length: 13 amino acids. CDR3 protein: CASSLGGRSGYTF. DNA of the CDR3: TGTGCCAGCAGTTTGGGTGGTCGGAGCGGCTACACCTTC.

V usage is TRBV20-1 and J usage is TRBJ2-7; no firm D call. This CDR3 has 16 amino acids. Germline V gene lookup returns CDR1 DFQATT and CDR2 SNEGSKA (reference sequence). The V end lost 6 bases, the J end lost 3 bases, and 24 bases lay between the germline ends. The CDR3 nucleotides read TGCAGTGCCCCCCCCTTGATGAGAGAGCACATCTACGAGCAGTACTTC. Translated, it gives CSAPPLMREHIYEQYF.

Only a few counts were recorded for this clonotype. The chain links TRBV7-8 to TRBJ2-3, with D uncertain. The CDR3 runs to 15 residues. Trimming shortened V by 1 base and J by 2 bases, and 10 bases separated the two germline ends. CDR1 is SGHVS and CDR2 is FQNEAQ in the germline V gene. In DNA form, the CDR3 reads TGTGCCAGCAGCTTAGATCGTGGACCCACAGATACGCAGTATTTT. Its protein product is CASSLDRGPTDTQYF.

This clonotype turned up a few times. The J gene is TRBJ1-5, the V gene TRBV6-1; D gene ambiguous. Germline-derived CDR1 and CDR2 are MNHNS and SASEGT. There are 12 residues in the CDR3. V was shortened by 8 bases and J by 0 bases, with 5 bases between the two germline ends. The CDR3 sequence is CASGHSNQPQHF. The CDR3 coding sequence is TGTGCCAGCGGTCATAGCAATCAGCCCCAGCATTTT.

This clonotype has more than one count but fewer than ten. The CDR3 DNA follows: TGTGCCAGCAGCTTATACAAACGAAGCACAGATACGCAGTATTTT. The encoded protein is CASSLYKRSTDTQYF. This chain connects TRBV7-2 to TRBJ2-3; D gene ambiguous. The CDR3 has 15 residues. Trimming left V 2 bases short and J 0 bases short, with 9 bases between. Germline CDR1 SGHTA, CDR2 FQGNSA.

The CDR3 DNA is TGCGCCAGCAGCCCAAGAGGCAGCGGGGGGGGCCCCACAGATACGCAGTATTTT. Amino acid sequence: CASSPRGSGGGPTDTQYF. The chain is built from TRBV4-3 and TRBJ2-3, with 10 bases fitting TRBD2. This CDR3 region has 18 residues. Germline V lookup: CDR1 LGHNA, CDR2 YSLEER. Trimming at V came to 4 bases and at J to 2 bases, leaving 12 bases not matched to a gene.

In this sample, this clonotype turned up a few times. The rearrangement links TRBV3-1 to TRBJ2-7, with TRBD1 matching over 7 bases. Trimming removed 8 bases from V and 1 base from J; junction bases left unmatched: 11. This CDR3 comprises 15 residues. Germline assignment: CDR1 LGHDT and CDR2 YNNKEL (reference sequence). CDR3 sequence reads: CASLGQVRSSYEQYF. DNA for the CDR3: TGTGCCAGCCTCGGACAGGTTCGATCTTCCTACGAGCAGTACTTC.

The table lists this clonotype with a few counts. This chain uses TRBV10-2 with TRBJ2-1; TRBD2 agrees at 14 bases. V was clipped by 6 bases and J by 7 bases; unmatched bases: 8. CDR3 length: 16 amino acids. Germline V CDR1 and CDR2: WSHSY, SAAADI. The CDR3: CASSPGLAGGGNEQFF. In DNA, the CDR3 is TGCGCCAGCAGCCCCGGACTAGCGGGGGGCGGTAATGAGCAGTTCTTC.

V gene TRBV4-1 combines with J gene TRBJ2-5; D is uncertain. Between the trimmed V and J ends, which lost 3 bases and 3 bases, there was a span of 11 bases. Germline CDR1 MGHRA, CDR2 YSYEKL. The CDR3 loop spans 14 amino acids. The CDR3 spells CASSQDGDEETQYF. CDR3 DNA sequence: TGCGCCAGCAGCCAGGACGGCGATGAAGAGACCCAGTACTTC.

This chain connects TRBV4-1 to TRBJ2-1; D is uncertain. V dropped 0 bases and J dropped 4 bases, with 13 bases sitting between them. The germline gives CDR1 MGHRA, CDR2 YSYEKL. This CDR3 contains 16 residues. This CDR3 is CASSQDMGNLYNEQFF. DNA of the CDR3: TGCGCCAGCAGCCAAGACATGGGGAACCTATACAATGAGCAGTTCTTC.

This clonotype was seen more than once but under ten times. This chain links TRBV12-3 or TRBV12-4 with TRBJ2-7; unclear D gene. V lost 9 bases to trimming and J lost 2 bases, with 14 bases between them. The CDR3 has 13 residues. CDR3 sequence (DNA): TGTGCCAGGGGCCGCACAGAGGCCTACGAGCAGTACTTC. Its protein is CARGRTEAYEQYF.

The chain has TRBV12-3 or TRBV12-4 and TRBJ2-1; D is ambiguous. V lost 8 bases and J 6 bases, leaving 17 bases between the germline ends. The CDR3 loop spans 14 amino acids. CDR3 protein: CASRELGPGNEQFF. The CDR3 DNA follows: TGTGCCAGCCGTGAACTGGGTCCTGGCAATGAGCAGTTCTTC.

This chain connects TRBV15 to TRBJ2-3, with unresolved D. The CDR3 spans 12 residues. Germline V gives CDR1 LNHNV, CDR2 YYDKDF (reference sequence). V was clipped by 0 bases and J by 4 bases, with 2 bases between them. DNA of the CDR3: TGTGCCACCAGCAGAGATTCAGATACGCAGTATTTT. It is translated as CATSRDSDTQYF.

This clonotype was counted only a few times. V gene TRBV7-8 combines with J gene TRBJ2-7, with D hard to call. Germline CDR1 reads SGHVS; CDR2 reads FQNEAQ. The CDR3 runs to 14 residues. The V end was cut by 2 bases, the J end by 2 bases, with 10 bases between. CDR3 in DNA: TGTGCCAGCAGCTTAAGGGTATTGGCCTACGAGCAGTACTTC. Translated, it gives CASSLRVLAYEQYF.

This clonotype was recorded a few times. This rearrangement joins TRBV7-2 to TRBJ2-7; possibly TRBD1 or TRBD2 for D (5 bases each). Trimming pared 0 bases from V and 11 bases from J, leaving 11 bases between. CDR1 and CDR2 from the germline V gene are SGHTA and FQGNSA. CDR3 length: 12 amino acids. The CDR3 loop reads CASSLAGEWKYF. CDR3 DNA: TGTGCCAGCAGCTTAGCGGGGGAGTGGAAGTACTTC.

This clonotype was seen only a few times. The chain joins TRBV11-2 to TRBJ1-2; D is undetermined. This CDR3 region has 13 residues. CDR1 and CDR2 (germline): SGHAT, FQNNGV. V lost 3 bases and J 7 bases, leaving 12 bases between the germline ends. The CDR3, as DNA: TGTGCCAGCAGCTTGGGCGGCTTCCTTGGCTACACCTTC. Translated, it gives CASSLGGFLGYTF.

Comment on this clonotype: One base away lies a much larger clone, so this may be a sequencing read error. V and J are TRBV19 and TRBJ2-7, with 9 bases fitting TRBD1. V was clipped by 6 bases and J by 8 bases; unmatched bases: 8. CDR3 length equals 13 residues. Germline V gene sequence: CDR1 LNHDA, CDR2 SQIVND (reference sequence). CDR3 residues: CASRGQGPSKQYF. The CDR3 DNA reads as TGTGCCAGTAGGGGACAGGGCCCGAGTAAGCAGTACTTC.